Following are 7 T cell receptor beta chains from one sample sequenced in a study of T cell responses to AZD1222 COVID-19 vaccine. The protocol was immunoSEQ multiplex PCR, while the TCRdb copy is restricted to in-frame clones and leaves out a portion. In the table there are some 150,000 clones, about 93% of which are singletons. Sequenced material: peripheral blood, taken 28 days after the second AZD1222 dose. The receptors shown here come from an adult who received the AZD1222 COVID-19 vaccine.

This clone was counted only a few times. The chain joins TRBV30 to TRBJ2-7, with 7 bases fitting TRBD1. Trimming took 1 base from V and 0 from J; bases not matched to a gene: 3. Germline CDR1 reads GTSNPN; CDR2 reads SVGIG (reference sequence). There are 14 residues in the CDR3. The chain's CDR3 is CAWSETGHSYEQYF. The CDR3 nucleotides are TGTGCCTGGAGTGAGACAGGGCACTCCTACGAGCAGTACTTC.

This chain connects TRBV18 to TRBJ1-3, with TRBD1 matching over 7 bases. Germline assignment: CDR1 KGHSH and CDR2 LQKENI. CDR3 length: 17 amino acids. Trimming took 0 bases from V and 0 from J; bases not matched to a gene: 5. The chain's CDR3 is CASSPPQGDNSGNTIYF. The CDR3 DNA sequence: TGTGCCAGCTCACCACCGCAGGGGGACAACTCTGGAAACACCATATATTTT.

On this clone: Germline and junction disagree at one end, which may indicate a read error. V gene TRBV6-1 combines with J gene TRBJ2-1, with 13 positions matching TRBD2. CDR1 MNHNS and CDR2 SASEGT come from the germline V gene. CDR3 length: 16 amino acids. The CDR3 is CASSEAAGLAGRSILF. CDR3 sequence (DNA): TGTGCCAGCAGTGAAGCGGCGGGACTAGCGGGGAGAAGTATTCTCTTC.

The rearrangement uses TRBV24-1 and TRBJ1-4, with D perhaps matching TRBD1 (6 bases). Germline loops: CDR1 KGHDR, CDR2 SFDVKD. CDR3 length equals 19 residues. V was clipped by 1 base and J by 3 bases, with 20 bases between them. Written as DNA, the CDR3 is TGTGCCACCAGTGATTTCGGCGAAGAACAGGGAACGGCTAATGAAAAACTGTTTTTT. This sequence encodes CATSDFGEEQGTANEKLFF.

The chain links TRBV15 to TRBJ1-2; D remains ambiguous. V lost 0 bases to trimming and J lost 5 bases, with 16 bases between them. The CDR3 length is 16 residues. The germline V gene encodes CDR1 LNHNV and CDR2 YYDKDF (reference sequence). The CDR3 DNA sequence: TGTGCCACCAGCAGAGAAAGGACTGTTCTTGGGTATGGCTACACCTTC. Translated, it gives CATSRERTVLGYGYTF.

Here the CDR3 reads CASSLAGPLSYEQYF. The CDR3 nucleotides are TGTGCCAGCAGCTTGGCAGGGCCCCTTTCCTACGAGCAGTACTTC. J is TRBJ2-7 and V is TRBV5-4; a possible D gene is TRBD1 (5 bases). The V gene's germline CDR1 is SGHNT and CDR2 YYREEE (reference sequence). CDR3 size: 15 residues. Trimming left V 0 bases short and J 1 base short, with 11 bases between.

The chain recombines TRBV25-1 with TRBJ2-7; 8 bases match TRBD1. Trimming removed 4 bases from V and 5 bases from J; junction bases left unmatched: 4. The CDR3 extends over 13 amino acids. The germline CDR1 and CDR2 sequences are MGHDK and SYGVNS. Written as DNA, the CDR3 is TGTGCCAGCAGTGTTCAGGGGGCTAACGAGCAGTACTTC. Its translation: CASSVQGANEQYF.